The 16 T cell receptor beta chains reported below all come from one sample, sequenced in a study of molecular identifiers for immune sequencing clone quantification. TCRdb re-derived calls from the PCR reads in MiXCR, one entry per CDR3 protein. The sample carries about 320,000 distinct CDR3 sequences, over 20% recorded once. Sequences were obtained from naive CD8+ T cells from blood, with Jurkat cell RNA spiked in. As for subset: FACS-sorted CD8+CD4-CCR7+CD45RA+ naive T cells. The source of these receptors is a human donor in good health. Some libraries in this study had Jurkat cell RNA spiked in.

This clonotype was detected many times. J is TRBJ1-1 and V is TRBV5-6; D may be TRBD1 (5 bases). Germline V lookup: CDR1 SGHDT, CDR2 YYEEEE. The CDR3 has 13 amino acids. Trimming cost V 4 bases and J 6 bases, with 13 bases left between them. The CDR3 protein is CASSLDPGPEAFF. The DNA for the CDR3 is TGTGCCAGCAGCCTGGACCCGGGACCTGAAGCTTTCTTT.

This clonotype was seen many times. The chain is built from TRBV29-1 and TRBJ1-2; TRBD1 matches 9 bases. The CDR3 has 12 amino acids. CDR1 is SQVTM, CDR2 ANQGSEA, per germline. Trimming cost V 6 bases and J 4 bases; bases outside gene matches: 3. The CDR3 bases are TGCAGCGTGACAGGGGGTTCCTATGGCTACACCTTC. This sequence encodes CSVTGGSYGYTF. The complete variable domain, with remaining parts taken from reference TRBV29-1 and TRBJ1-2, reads SAVISQKPSRDICQRGTSLTIQCQVDSQVTMMFWYRQQPGQSLTLIATANQGSEATYESGFVIDKFPISRPNLTFSTLTVSNMSPEDSSIYLCSVTGGSYGYTFGSGTRLTVV.

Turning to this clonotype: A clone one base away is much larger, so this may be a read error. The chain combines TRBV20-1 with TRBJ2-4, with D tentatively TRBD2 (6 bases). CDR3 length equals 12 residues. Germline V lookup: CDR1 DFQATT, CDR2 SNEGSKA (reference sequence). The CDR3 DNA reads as TGCAGTGTCGGGGGTGCCAAAAACATTCAGTGCTTC. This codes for CSVGGAKNIQCF.

The CDR3 DNA reads as TGTGCCAGCAGTGATACGTTTGGAGATACGCAGTATTTT. The encoded protein is CASSDTFGDTQYF. This chain links TRBV11-3 with TRBJ2-3; D gene unclear. V shed 6 bases and J shed 5 bases, with 12 bases lying between them. The CDR3 runs to 13 residues. CDR1 is SGHNT, CDR2 YENEEA, per germline.

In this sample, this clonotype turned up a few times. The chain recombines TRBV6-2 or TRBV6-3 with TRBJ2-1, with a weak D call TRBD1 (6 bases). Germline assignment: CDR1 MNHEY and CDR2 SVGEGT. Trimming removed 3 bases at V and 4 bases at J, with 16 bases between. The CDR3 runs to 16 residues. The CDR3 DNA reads TGTGCCAGCAGTTATGCCCCGGACAGCTCGTACAATGAGCAGTTCTTC. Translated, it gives CASSYAPDSSYNEQFF.

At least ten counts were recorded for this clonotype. CDR3: CASSSSGGYRTEAFF. As DNA, the CDR3 is TGTGCCAGCAGCTCCTCTGGGGGGTACCGCACTGAAGCTTTCTTT. V gene TRBV11-2 combines with J gene TRBJ1-1; TRBD1 is a possible D gene (5 bases). Germline V gene data show CDR1 as SGHAT and CDR2 as FQNNGV. Between the trimmed V and J ends, which lost 4 bases and 4 bases, there was a span of 16 bases. The CDR3 loop spans 15 amino acids.

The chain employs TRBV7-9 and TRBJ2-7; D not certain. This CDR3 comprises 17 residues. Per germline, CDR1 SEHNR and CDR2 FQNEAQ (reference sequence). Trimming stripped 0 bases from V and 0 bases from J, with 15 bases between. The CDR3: CASSLAVGGSRSYEQYF. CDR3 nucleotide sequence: TGTGCCAGCAGCTTAGCTGTGGGTGGCAGCCGCTCCTACGAGCAGTACTTC.

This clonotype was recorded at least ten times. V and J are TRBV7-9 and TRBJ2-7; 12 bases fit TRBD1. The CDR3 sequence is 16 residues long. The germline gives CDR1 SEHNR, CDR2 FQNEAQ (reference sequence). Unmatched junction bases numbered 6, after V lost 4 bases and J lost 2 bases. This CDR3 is CASSSRGTGGAYEQYF. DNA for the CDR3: TGTGCCAGCAGCTCTCGAGGGACAGGGGGCGCCTACGAGCAGTACTTC.

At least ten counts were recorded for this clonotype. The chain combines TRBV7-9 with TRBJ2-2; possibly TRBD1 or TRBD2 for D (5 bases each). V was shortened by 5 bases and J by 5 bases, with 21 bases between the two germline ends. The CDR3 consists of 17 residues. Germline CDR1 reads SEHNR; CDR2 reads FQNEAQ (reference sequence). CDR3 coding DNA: TGTGCCAGCAGCCCTAGCCCGGGGCAGGGCCAGACCGGGGAGCTGTTTTTT. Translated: CASSPSPGQGQTGELFF. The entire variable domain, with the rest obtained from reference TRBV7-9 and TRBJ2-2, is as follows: DTGVSQNPRHKITKRGQNVTFRCDPISEHNRLYWYRQTLGQGPEFLTYFQNEAQLEKSRLLSDRFSAERPKGSFSTLEIQRTEQGDSAMYLCASSPSPGQGQTGELFFGEGSRLTVL.

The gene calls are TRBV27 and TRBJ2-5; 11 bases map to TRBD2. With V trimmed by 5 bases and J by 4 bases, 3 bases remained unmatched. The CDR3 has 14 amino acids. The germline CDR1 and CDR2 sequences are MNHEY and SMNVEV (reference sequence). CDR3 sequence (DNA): TGTGCCAGCAGTGCCGGGACTAGCGGAGAGACCCAGTACTTC. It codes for CASSAGTSGETQYF.

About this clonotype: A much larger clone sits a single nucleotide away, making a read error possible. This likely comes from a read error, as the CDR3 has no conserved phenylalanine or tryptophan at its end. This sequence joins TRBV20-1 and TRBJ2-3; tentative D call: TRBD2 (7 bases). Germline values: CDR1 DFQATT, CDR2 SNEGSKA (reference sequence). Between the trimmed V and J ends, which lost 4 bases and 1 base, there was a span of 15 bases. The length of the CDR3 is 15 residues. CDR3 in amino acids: CSAIPGGPGTDTQYS. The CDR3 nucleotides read TGCAGTGCTATTCCCGGGGGGCCGGGCACAGATACGCAGTATTCT.

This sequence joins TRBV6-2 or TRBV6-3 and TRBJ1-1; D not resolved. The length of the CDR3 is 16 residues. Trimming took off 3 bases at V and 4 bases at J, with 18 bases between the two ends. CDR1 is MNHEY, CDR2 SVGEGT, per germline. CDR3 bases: TGTGCCAGCAGTTATTATGAGCAGACTAAGGGCACTGAAGCTTTCTTT. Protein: CASSYYEQTKGTEAFF.

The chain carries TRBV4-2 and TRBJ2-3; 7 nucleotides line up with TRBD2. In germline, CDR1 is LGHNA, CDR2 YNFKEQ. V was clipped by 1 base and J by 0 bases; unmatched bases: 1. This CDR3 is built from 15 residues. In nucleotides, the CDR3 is TGTGCCAGCAGCCAAGCAGCGGGGAGCACAGATACGCAGTATTTT. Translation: CASSQAAGSTDTQYF.

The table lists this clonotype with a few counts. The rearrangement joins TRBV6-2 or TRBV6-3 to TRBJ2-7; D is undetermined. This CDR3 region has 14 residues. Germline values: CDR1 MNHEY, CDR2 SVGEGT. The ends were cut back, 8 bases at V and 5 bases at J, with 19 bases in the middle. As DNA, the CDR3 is TGTGCCAGCGTGGTCCTACCCTCGGGCCACGAGCAGTACTTC. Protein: CASVVLPSGHEQYF.

This chain's CDR3 is CASTGQQNGELFF. The CDR3 coding sequence is TGTGCCAGCACTGGACAGCAAAACGGGGAGCTGTTTTTT. The chain has TRBV6-5 and TRBJ2-2, with TRBD1 as a possible D gene (6 bases). CDR3 size: 13 residues. V shed 7 bases and J shed 7 bases, with 13 bases lying between them. Germline values: CDR1 MNHEY, CDR2 SVGAGI.

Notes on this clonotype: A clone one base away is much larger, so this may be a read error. The CDR3 DNA sequence: TGTGCCAGCAGCTTAGGGATAGAAACCTACGAGCAGTGCTTC. The encoded protein is CASSLGIETYEQCF. This rearrangement joins TRBV7-9 to TRBJ2-7; no firm D call. Germline CDR1 reads SEHNR; CDR2 reads FQNEAQ (reference sequence). The length of the CDR3 is 14 residues.